This T cell receptor (beta chain) is from a study of OX40 agonist ivuxolimab in advanced cancers. Clones were read by immunoSEQ multiplex PCR, and TCRdb kept only the in-frame ones, dropping some. Of fewer than 85,000 clones in the sample, 92% were seen once. Study-level results: Partial responders receiving 0.1-3.0 mg/kg showed among the lowest clonal expansion.

With respect to this clone: The antigen is not known.

This sequence originates from an adult with an advanced solid tumor such as melanoma, head and neck, liver or kidney cancer. Source: CD4+ or CD8+ T cells sorted from blood, taken in a trial of the OX40 agonist ivuxolimab.

The CDR3 sequence: CASRPGAGGYPNYGYTF. CDR3 in DNA: TGTGCCAGCAGGCCAGGGGCAGGGGGCTACCCTAACTATGGCTACACCTTC. The chain couples TRBV27 to TRBJ1-2, with 8 bases identical to TRBD1. Germline V gene lookup returns CDR1 MNHEY and CDR2 SMNVEV (reference sequence). V trimming: 6 bases; J trimming: 0 bases; junction bases outside the gene matches: 12. The CDR3 runs to 17 residues.